Shown below are 22 T cell receptor beta chains from a single sample sequenced in a study of blood T cell repertoires in COVID-19. Sequencing was performed with immunoSEQ multiplex PCR; in TCRdb, only in-frame clones are kept and a portion is missing. The table shows about 140,000 clones, with approximately 82% occurring only once. Sequencing input: peripheral blood. Every receptor here comes from a human donor in a cohort sampled during active COVID-19.

CDR3 in DNA: TGTGCCAGCAGCTTAAACGCCATCGGGGAGCCCCAGCATTTT. It yields the protein CASSLNAIGEPQHF. V is TRBV7-2 and J is TRBJ1-5; no firm D call. With 2 bases removed from V and 8 bases from J, the gap between germline ends came to 13 bases. CDR1 SGHTA and CDR2 FQGNSA come from the germline V gene. CDR3 length equals 14 residues.

This clone occurred a few times. The V call is TRBV7-2, the J call TRBJ2-5; 7 bases line up with TRBD1. There are 13 residues in the CDR3. Germline CDR1 reads SGHTA; CDR2 reads FQGNSA. The ends lost 4 bases at V and 2 bases at J; junction bases unmatched: 1. Here the CDR3 reads CASSWGQQETQYF. The CDR3 coding sequence is TGTGCCAGCAGCTGGGGACAGCAAGAGACCCAGTACTTC. The variable domain in full, with the rest retrieved from reference TRBV7-2 and TRBJ2-5, is GAGVSQSPSNKVTEKGKDVELRCDPISGHTALYWYRQSLGQGLEFLIYFQGNSAPDKSGLPSDRFSAERTGGSVSTLTIQRTQQEDSAVYLCASSWGQQETQYFGPGTRLLVL.

As for this clone: This sample also contains other DNA sequences that code for the same CDR3. The rearrangement joins TRBV5-1 to TRBJ1-5; TRBD1 matches 7 bases. Germline trimming cut 0 bases from V and 2 bases from J; bases unmatched to any gene: 2. This CDR3 region has 15 residues. CDR1 and CDR2 from the germline V gene are SGHRS and YFSETQ. The CDR3 DNA reads TGCGCCAGCAGCTTGGAGGGGGCAGGCAATCAGCCCCAGCATTTT. It is translated as CASSLEGAGNQPQHF.

The chain recombines TRBV5-1 with TRBJ2-5; the match to TRBD2 covers 9 bases. The germline gives CDR1 SGHRS, CDR2 YFSETQ. Unmatched junction bases numbered 8, after V lost 3 bases and J lost 5 bases. The CDR3 covers 15 residues. CDR3 residues: CASSSLTSGVETQYF. The CDR3 nucleotides are TGCGCCAGCAGCTCCTTGACTAGCGGTGTGGAGACCCAGTACTTC. Full variable domain (rest looked up from reference TRBV5-1 and TRBJ2-5): KAGVTQTPRYLIKTRGQQVTLSCSPISGHRSVSWYQQTPGQGLQFLFEYFSETQRNKGNFPGRFSGRQFSNSRSEMNVSTLELGDSALYLCASSSLTSGVETQYFGPGTRLLVL.

The rearrangement links TRBV28 to TRBJ1-5, with 9 bases aligning to TRBD1. CDR1 and CDR2 (germline): MDHEN, SYDVKM. J gave up 4 bases and V 4 bases, and 5 bases lay outside the gene matches. The CDR3 runs to 15 residues. Here the CDR3 reads CASSSSGTGNQPQHF. CDR3 DNA: TGTGCCAGCAGTTCCTCCGGGACAGGGAATCAGCCCCAGCATTTT.

The chain combines TRBV11-2 with TRBJ2-1, with 12 bases that match TRBD1. Per the germline V gene, CDR1 is SGHAT and CDR2 is FQNNGV. With 3 bases clipped from V and 10 bases from J, the junction kept 10 bases outside the gene matches. This CDR3 contains 16 residues. The CDR3 region is CASSLGWDRGRLEQFF. The DNA of the CDR3 is TGTGCCAGCAGCTTGGGATGGGACAGGGGGCGCCTGGAGCAGTTCTTC.

The chain links TRBV2 to TRBJ1-2; D possibly corresponds to TRBD1 (5 bases). V dropped 4 bases and J dropped 4 bases, with 10 bases sitting between them. CDR3 length equals 13 residues. CDR1 is SNHLY and CDR2 is FYNNEI in the germline V gene. CDR3 nucleotide sequence: TGTGCCAGCAGTGTTCAGGGCAGCTATGGCTACACCTTC. Its protein product is CASSVQGSYGYTF. Full variable domain (remainder filled in from reference TRBV2 and TRBJ1-2): EPEVTQTPSHQVTQMGQEVILRCVPISNHLYFYWYRQILGQKVEFLVSFYNNEISEKSEIFDDQFSVERPDGSNFTLKIRSTKLEDSAMYFCASSVQGSYGYTFGSGTRLTVV.

The genes are TRBV6-1 and TRBJ1-3, with TRBD1 as a possible D gene (5 bases). The germline CDR1 and CDR2 sequences are MNHNS and SASEGT. The CDR3 loop spans 16 amino acids. V lost 4 bases and J 0 bases, leaving 13 bases between the germline ends. The CDR3 here is CASSGQTANSGNTIYF. CDR3 in DNA: TGTGCCAGCAGTGGCCAGACAGCAAACTCTGGAAACACCATATATTTT.

This clone appeared a single time. The CDR3 is CASSSSSGRPHNEQFF. CDR3 in DNA: TGTGCCAGTAGTTCCTCTAGCGGGAGGCCGCACAATGAGCAGTTCTTC. The V and J genes are TRBV19 and TRBJ2-1, with 11 bases identical to TRBD2. The V segment lost 5 bases and the J segment 5 bases; nucleotides outside the gene matches: 8. This CDR3 region has 16 residues. CDR1 is LNHDA, CDR2 SQIVND, per germline (reference sequence).

V is TRBV5-8 and J is TRBJ1-3; D possibly corresponds to TRBD1 (6 bases). The CDR3 is 14 amino acids. Trimming shortened V by 5 bases and J by 0 bases, and 9 bases separated the two germline ends. The germline V gene encodes CDR1 SGHTS and CDR2 YDEGEE. CDR3 in amino acids: CASRETGSGNTIYF. The CDR3 DNA follows: TGTGCCAGCAGGGAGACAGGCTCTGGAAACACCATATATTTT.

The CDR3 region has the DNA TGTGCCAGCAGCCCCGGGGGGGGCACTGAAGCTTTCTTT. Translation: CASSPGGGTEAFF. The chain links TRBV3-1 (or the pseudogene TRBV3-2) to TRBJ1-1; TRBD1 is a possible D gene (5 bases). This CDR3 comprises 13 residues. The germline V and J ends were trimmed by 4 bases and 4 bases, with 10 bases remaining between them. Germline assignment: CDR1 LGHDT and CDR2 YNNKEL (reference sequence).

This sequence joins TRBV7-3 and TRBJ2-2, with 13 bases identical to TRBD2. With 4 bases clipped from V and 5 bases from J, the junction kept 7 bases outside the gene matches. The CDR3 loop spans 17 amino acids. The germline V gene has CDR1 SGHTA and CDR2 FQGTGA. The DNA for the CDR3 is TGTGCCAGCAGCTCCCAGCCGGGACTAGCGGGAACCGGGGAGCTGTTTTTT. It translates to CASSSQPGLAGTGELFF.

In this sample, this clone turned up a few times. V is TRBV19 and J is TRBJ2-5; a possible D gene is TRBD1 (6 bases). Germline assignment: CDR1 LNHDA and CDR2 SQIVND (reference sequence). Trimming took off 4 bases at V and 4 bases at J, with 19 bases between the two ends. The CDR3 loop spans 16 amino acids. In DNA, the CDR3 is TGTGCCAGTAGTACATCTCCAGGGGCGCAGGGAGAGACCCAGTACTTC. It specifies CASSTSPGAQGETQYF.

This clone is a singleton in its sample. J is TRBJ2-4 and V is TRBV27, with D possibly being TRBD2 (5 bases). The V gene's germline CDR1 is MNHEY and CDR2 SMNVEV (reference sequence). Trimming left V 6 bases short and J 7 bases short, with 16 bases between. This CDR3 is built from 14 residues. As DNA, the CDR3 is TGTGCCAGCAGAGGAGGTCCTCTGGCGAACATTCAGTACTTC. Protein sequence: CASRGGPLANIQYF.

The V call is TRBV21-1, the J call TRBJ2-7; TRBD1 was called by the table and not checked on the DNA. TRBV21-1 is annotated as a pseudogene. The length of the CDR3 is 13 residues. The CDR3 coding sequence is TGTGCCAGCAGCAAAGACAAGGGGCCCGAGCAGTACTTC. Translation gives CASSKDKGPEQYF.

This clone appeared once. The chain joins TRBV21-1 to TRBJ2-7; TRBD1 is the table's D call, not checked against the DNA. TRBV21-1 represents a pseudogene. The CDR3 extends over 15 amino acids. CDR3 in DNA: TGTGCCAGCAGCAAAGAATTGGACAGGGGCTACGAGCAGTACTTC. Translated: CASSKELDRGYEQYF.

The genes are TRBV6-5 and TRBJ2-6, with D possibly matching TRBD2 (6 bases). V lost 11 bases, J lost 3 bases, and 17 bases lay in between. This CDR3 is built from 15 residues. Germline loops: CDR1 MNHEY, CDR2 SVGAGI. The CDR3 protein is CARLWEVGGANVLTF. In nucleotides, the CDR3 is TGTGCCCGACTATGGGAGGTGGGTGGGGCCAACGTCCTGACTTTC.

The chain joins TRBV3-1 (or the pseudogene TRBV3-2) to TRBJ2-7; the D is unclear. Trimming took 1 base from V and 3 from J, leaving 10 bases between them. This CDR3 region has 14 residues. Germline CDR1 is LGHDT and CDR2 is YNNKEL (reference sequence). The CDR3 loop is CASSQGWQNYEQYF. DNA for the CDR3: TGTGCCAGCAGCCAAGGCTGGCAGAACTACGAGCAGTACTTC.

The rearrangement joins TRBV19 to TRBJ1-3; the D is unclear. Germline assignment: CDR1 LNHDA and CDR2 SQIVND (reference sequence). There are 13 residues in the CDR3. V was pared by 9 bases and J by 0 bases, with 9 bases between. The CDR3 protein is CASRQNSGNTIYF. In nucleotides, the CDR3 is TGTGCCAGCCGACAAAACTCTGGAAACACCATATATTTT. Full variable domain (rest looked up from reference TRBV19 and TRBJ1-3): DGGITQSPKYLFRKEGQNVTLSCEQNLNHDAMYWYRQDPGQGLRLIYYSQIVNDFQKGDIAEGYSVSREKKESFPLTVTSAQKNPTAFYLCASRQNSGNTIYFGEGSWLTVV.

This clone was picked up one time. The chain couples TRBV11-3 to TRBJ2-5; 12 positions agree with TRBD2. The CDR3 sequence is 17 residues long. Germline trimming cut 5 bases from V and 4 bases from J; bases unmatched to any gene: 11. Germline V lookup: CDR1 SGHNT, CDR2 YENEEA. This CDR3 reads CASSRSTSGRGVETQYF. CDR3 in DNA: TGTGCCAGCAGCCGTTCGACTAGCGGGAGAGGCGTAGAGACCCAGTACTTC.

The V and J genes are TRBV18 and TRBJ2-1, with 9 bases aligning to TRBD2. Unmatched junction bases numbered 13, after V lost 4 bases and J lost 6 bases. This CDR3 has 17 residues. CDR1 is KGHSH, CDR2 LQKENI, per germline. CDR3 sequence (DNA): TGTGCCAGCTCACTAATCCTACCTACTAGCGGGCGCAATGAGCAGTTCTTC. Its protein product is CASSLILPTSGRNEQFF. Together with reference TRBV18 and TRBJ2-1, the CDR3 gives the full variable domain: NAGVMQNPRHLVRRRGQEARLRCSPMKGHSHVYWYRQLPEEGLKFMVYLQKENIIDESGMPKERFSAEFPKEGPSILRIQQVVRGDSAAYFCASSLILPTSGRNEQFFGPGTRLTVL.

The chain is built from TRBV11-2 and TRBJ2-6, with TRBD2 matching 7 bases. Germline V gene data show CDR1 as SGHAT and CDR2 as FQNNGV. Losses at the gene ends were 2 bases for V and 0 bases for J; bases not matched to a gene: 7. This CDR3 has 18 amino acids. The CDR3 loop is CASSLSTSGVSGANVLTF. In nucleotides, the CDR3 is TGTGCCAGCAGCTTATCGACGAGCGGGGTCTCTGGGGCCAACGTCCTGACTTTC.